This TCR beta chain was recovered during a study of control samples from healthy donors and cancer patients. CDR3 size: 16 residues. With 1 base clipped from V and 8 bases from J, the junction kept 8 bases outside the gene matches. Germline CDR1 SGHDN, CDR2 FVKESK. Sequenced by immunoSEQ multiplex PCR; TCRdb stores in-frame clones only, minus some. The repertoire holds roughly 150,000 clones, with over 85% as singletons. The clonotype was recovered from a middle-aged man in good health. Sequenced: blood. This chain joins TRBV14 and TRBJ2-1; 10 bases match TRBD2. The chain's CDR3 is CASSQVPLAGWDEQFF. Written as DNA, the CDR3 is TGTGCCAGCAGCCAAGTTCCACTAGCGGGATGGGATGAGCAGTTCTTC.